A single sample gave rise to the 19 T cell receptor beta chains below, sequenced in a study of tumor-infiltrating lymphocytes in primary liver carcinoma. Total RNA (roughly 0.45 ug) served as template for TCR beta cDNA synthesis primed by a constant-region primer. What produced the TCR beta libraries was three nested multiplex PCR rounds using slightly modified ARM-PCR. Each of the first two PCR rounds ran nine to ten cycles with TRBV1-TRBV30 forward and C-beta reverse primers. TCRdb reprocessed the multiplex PCR reads via MiXCR and lists one record per CDR3 protein. The repertoire holds fewer than 85,000 distinct CDR3 sequences, with approximately 62% as singletons. Scientists recovered RNA and DNA together from about 20-30 mg of unsorted bulk tissue. Input material: tumor-adjacent normal liver tissue. All receptors come from a man aged 35-49 years with primary liver carcinoma and hepatitis B virus infection.

This clonotype was found many times. The rearrangement uses TRBV5-4 and TRBJ1-2, with TRBD1 matching 9 bases. Germline values: CDR1 SGHNT, CDR2 YYREEE (reference sequence). The length of the CDR3 is 13 residues. V trimming: 4 bases; J trimming: 5 bases; junction bases outside the gene matches: 3. The CDR3 region is CASSNGQGYGYTF. The CDR3 nucleotides read TGTGCCAGCAGCAATGGACAGGGGTATGGCTACACCTTC.

This clonotype has just a few counts. Germline and junction disagree at one end, which may indicate a read error. This chain links TRBV4-1 with TRBJ2-5, with 7 bases identical to TRBD1. From germline, CDR1 is MGHRA and CDR2 YSYEKL. The CDR3 runs 15 residues. CDR3 sequence (DNA): TGCGCTAGCAGCCCTGAAGACAGGGAGTACGAGACCCAGTACTTC. Protein: CASSPEDREYETQYF.

V gene TRBV12-3 or TRBV12-4 combines with J gene TRBJ2-2; tentatively, D is TRBD2 (5 bases). The CDR3 runs 16 residues. The V gene lost 9 bases and the J gene lost 4 bases, with 21 bases spanning the gap. DNA of the CDR3: TGTGCCAGGAGTCCCGGACTGAAACGAGTCACCGGGGAGCTGTTTTTT. It specifies CARSPGLKRVTGELFF.

V usage is TRBV29-1 and J usage is TRBJ2-3; 7 nucleotides match TRBD2. V shed 7 bases and J 2 bases; nucleotides not matched to a gene: 9. The CDR3 covers 14 residues. The germline V gene has CDR1 SQVTM and CDR2 ANQGSEA. This CDR3 is CSAEREAITDTQYF. In DNA form, the CDR3 reads TGCAGCGCCGAGCGGGAAGCAATCACAGATACGCAGTATTTT.

This clonotype was seen many times. The chain is built from TRBV7-9 and TRBJ2-3, with D possibly TRBD1 on 6 matching bases. This CDR3 has 17 amino acids. Per germline, CDR1 SEHNR and CDR2 FQNEAQ (reference sequence). Trimming left V 5 bases short and J 1 base short, with 19 bases between. The CDR3 protein is CASSRDGQGHGTDTQYF. The CDR3 DNA follows: TGTGCCAGCAGCCGAGACGGGCAGGGGCACGGCACAGATACGCAGTATTTT.

This clonotype was recorded only once. At one end the junction does not follow the germline gene, possibly because of a read error. The chain couples TRBV7-9 to TRBJ2-7; perhaps TRBD2 as D (5 bases). The CDR3 extends over 14 amino acids. Germline values: CDR1 SEHNR, CDR2 FQNEAQ (reference sequence). In nucleotides, the CDR3 is TGTGCCAGCAACTTAGAGGGCGGATACTACGAGCAGTACTTC. Translated: CASNLEGGYYEQYF.

With respect to this clonotype: This CDR3 is missing its conserved last phenylalanine or tryptophan, likely due to a read error. This sequence joins TRBV7-8 and TRBJ2-5; 8 bases map to TRBD1. V shed 2 bases, J shed 8 bases, and the junction held 10 bases outside the gene matches. The CDR3 is made up of 15 amino acids. Germline CDR1 SGHVS, CDR2 FQNEAQ. The CDR3 spells CASSLNAQGVETQYS. The CDR3 DNA follows: TGTGCCAGCAGCTTAAACGCACAGGGGGTAGAAACCCAGTACTCC.

Of note for this clonotype: The junction departs from germline at one end; a sequencing error may be responsible. This chain links TRBV6-1 with TRBJ2-1; 12 bases align to TRBD2. The CDR3 totals 15 residues. The germline CDR1 and CDR2 sequences are MNHNS and SASEGT. CDR3: CASRDRLAGANKQFF. CDR3 DNA sequence: TGTGCCAGCAGAGACAGACTAGCGGGAGCCAATAAGCAGTTCTTC.

This clonotype was detected once. Relative to the germline gene, one junction end is altered; a read error may explain this. The rearrangement uses TRBV29-1 and TRBJ2-1; D is perhaps TRBD2 (6 bases). CDR3 size: 13 residues. The germline gives CDR1 SQVTM, CDR2 ANQGSEA. CDR3 amino acids: CSMGGRRYNVQFF. The CDR3 DNA reads TGCAGTATGGGTGGGAGGCGATACAATGTGCAGTTCTTC.

This clonotype occurred once. This chain links TRBV11-2 with TRBJ2-7; D perhaps matches TRBD1 (5 bases). The CDR3 is 13 residues long. Germline V gene sequence: CDR1 SGHAT, CDR2 FQNNGV. The CDR3 reads CASSFDSTYEQYV. CDR3 nucleotide sequence: TGTGCCAGCAGCTTCGACAGCACCTATGAGCAGTACGTG.

About this clonotype: A much larger clone lies a single base off, so this may be a read error. The rearrangement links TRBV28 to TRBJ2-7, with 9 bases aligning to TRBD2. Germline assignment: CDR1 MDHEN and CDR2 SYDVKM. The CDR3 spans 14 residues. The CDR3 region is CASSLLAGMYVQYF. DNA for the CDR3: TGTGCCAGCAGCCTTCTAGCGGGAATGTACGTGCAGTACTTC.

As concerns this clonotype: A read error is possible here, since a much larger clone lies one base away. The rearrangement links TRBV14 to TRBJ1-1, with D uncertain. V shed 4 bases and J shed 4 bases, with 13 bases lying between them. Germline CDR1 SGHDN, CDR2 FVKESK. The CDR3 extends over 14 amino acids. The DNA for the CDR3 is TGTGCCAGCAGCCCCCTTCTCATGAGCACTGAAGCTTTCTTT. Translating it yields CASSPLLMSTEAFF. Filled out from reference TRBV14 and TRBJ1-1, the complete variable domain reads EAGVTQFPSHSVIEKGQTVTLRCDPISGHDNLYWYRRVMGKEIKFLLHFVKESKQDESGMPNNRFLAERTGGTYSTLKVQPAELEDSGVYFCASSPLLMSTEAFFGQGTRLTVV.

A note on this clonotype: Germline and junction disagree at one end, which may indicate a read error. V gene TRBV29-1 combines with J gene TRBJ1-2; D is unclear. The germline V gene encodes CDR1 SQVTM and CDR2 ANQGSEA. The CDR3 contains 13 residues. DNA for the CDR3: TGTAGCGCCCCGGAAGAGGGTGACTATGGCTACATCTTC. As protein: CSAPEEGDYGYIF.

This clonotype was observed once. With a much larger clone just one base away, this may be a read error. The chain recombines TRBV29-1 with TRBJ2-5, with D unclear. Germline-derived CDR1 and CDR2 are SQVTM and ANQGSEA. The CDR3 extends over 10 amino acids. The CDR3 bases are TGCAGGGTTACTGACGAGACCCAGTACTTC. It yields the protein CRVTDETQYF.

Concerning this clonotype: The conserved phenylalanine or tryptophan normally closing the CDR3 is absent here, so this likely arose from a read error. The rearrangement links TRBV10-3 to TRBJ2-7; D call uncertain. Trimming pared 3 bases from V and 7 bases from J, leaving 10 bases between. The V gene's germline CDR1 is ENHRY and CDR2 SYGVKD. CDR3 size: 12 residues. The CDR3 here is CAISEAWQEQYL. The CDR3 DNA reads as TGTGCCATCAGTGAAGCCTGGCAGGAGCAGTACTTA.

The sample holds one count of this clonotype. The junction does not match germline at one end; this may be a read error. The rearrangement links TRBV11-2 to TRBJ2-1; 7 bases are shared with TRBD2. The germline V gene has CDR1 SGHAT and CDR2 FQNNGV. CDR3 length: 19 residues. CDR3 DNA: TGTGCCAGTAGCTTACATGGGCGATTAAGCGGGACCCTTTACAATGAGCAGTTCTTC. It yields the protein CASSLHGRLSGTLYNEQFF.

Concerning this clonotype: Germline and junction disagree at one end, which may indicate a read error. The gene calls are TRBV11-1 and TRBJ2-2; a possible D gene is TRBD2 (5 bases). From germline, CDR1 is SGHAT and CDR2 FQDESV (reference sequence). This CDR3 region has 13 residues. The CDR3 spells CDSSLVRFGELFF. The CDR3, as DNA: TGTGATAGCAGCTTAGTACGTTTCGGGGAACTGTTTTTT.

Details on this clonotype: The junction and the germline gene differ at one end; a read error may be behind it. The V call is TRBV4-1, the J call TRBJ2-7; maybe TRBD2 (6 bases). Germline values: CDR1 MGHRA, CDR2 YSYEKL. CDR3 length equals 15 residues. The CDR3 reads CANSQDLGGGYEQYF. CDR3 sequence (DNA): TGTGCCAACAGCCAAGATTTGGGAGGTGGTTACGAGCAGTACTTC.

This sequence joins TRBV29-1 and TRBJ2-7, with 11 positions matching TRBD2. There are 15 residues in the CDR3. With 4 bases clipped from V and 10 bases from J, the junction kept 15 bases outside the gene matches. Germline V gene sequence: CDR1 SQVTM, CDR2 ANQGSEA. The CDR3 loop is CSVVWASGRPYGQYF. The CDR3 coding sequence is TGCAGCGTTGTGTGGGCTAGCGGGAGGCCCTACGGCCAGTACTTC.